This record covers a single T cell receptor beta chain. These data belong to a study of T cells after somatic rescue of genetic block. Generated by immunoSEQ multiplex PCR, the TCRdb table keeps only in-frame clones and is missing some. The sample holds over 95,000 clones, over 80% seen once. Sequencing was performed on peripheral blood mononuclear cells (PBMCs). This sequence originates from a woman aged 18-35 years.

The CDR3 nucleotides are TGTGCCAGCAGTTCCCCCCATTTTCAGGGGAAAGGGGGCTACACCTTC. This translates into CASSSPHFQGKGGYTF. The chain is built from TRBV6-5 and TRBJ1-2; possibly TRBD1 for D (6 bases). V shed 4 bases and J shed 8 bases, with 23 bases lying between them. The CDR3 is made up of 16 amino acids. Germline CDR1 is MNHEY and CDR2 is SVGAGI.